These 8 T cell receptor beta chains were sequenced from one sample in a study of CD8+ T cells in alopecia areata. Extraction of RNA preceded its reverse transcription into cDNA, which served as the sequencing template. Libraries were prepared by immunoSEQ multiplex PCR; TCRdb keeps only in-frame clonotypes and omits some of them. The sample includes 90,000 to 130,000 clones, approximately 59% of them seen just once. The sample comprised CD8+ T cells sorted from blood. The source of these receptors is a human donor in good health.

The CDR3 nucleotides read TGTGCCGGCCAGGCAGGGGGTAACACTGAAGCTTTCTTT. Translating it yields CAGQAGGNTEAFF. This rearrangement joins TRBV5-6 to TRBJ1-1, with 7 bases identical to TRBD1. The germline V gene encodes CDR1 SGHDT and CDR2 YYEEEE. Trimming removed 10 bases from V and 2 bases from J; junction bases left unmatched: 8. The CDR3 consists of 13 residues.

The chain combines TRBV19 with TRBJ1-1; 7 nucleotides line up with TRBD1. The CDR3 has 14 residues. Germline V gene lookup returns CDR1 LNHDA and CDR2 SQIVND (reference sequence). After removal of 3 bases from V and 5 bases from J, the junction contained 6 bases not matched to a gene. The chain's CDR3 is CASSIVGGGTEAFF. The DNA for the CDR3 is TGTGCCAGTAGTATTGTAGGGGGCGGAACTGAAGCTTTCTTT.

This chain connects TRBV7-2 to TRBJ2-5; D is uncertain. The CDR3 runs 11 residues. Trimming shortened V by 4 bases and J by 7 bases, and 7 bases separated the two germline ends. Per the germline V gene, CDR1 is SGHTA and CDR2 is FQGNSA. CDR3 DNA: TGTGCCAGCAGCTCCGTTGTGACCCAGTACTTC. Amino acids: CASSSVVTQYF. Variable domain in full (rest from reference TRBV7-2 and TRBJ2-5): GAGVSQSPSNKVTEKGKDVELRCDPISGHTALYWYRQSLGQGLEFLIYFQGNSAPDKSGLPSDRFSAERTGGSVSTLTIQRTQQEDSAVYLCASSSVVTQYFGPGTRLLVL.

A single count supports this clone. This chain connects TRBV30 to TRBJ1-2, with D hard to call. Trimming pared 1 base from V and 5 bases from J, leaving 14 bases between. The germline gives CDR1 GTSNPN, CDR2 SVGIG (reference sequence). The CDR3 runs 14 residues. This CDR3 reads CAWSGPRIQYGYTF. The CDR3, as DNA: TGTGCCTGGAGTGGCCCGCGGATACAATATGGCTACACCTTC.

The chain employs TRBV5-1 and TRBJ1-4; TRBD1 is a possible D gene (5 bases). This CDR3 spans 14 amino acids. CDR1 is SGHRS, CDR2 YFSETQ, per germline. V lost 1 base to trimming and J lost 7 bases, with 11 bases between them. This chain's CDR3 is CASSLLGLGEKLFF. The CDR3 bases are TGCGCCAGCAGCTTGTTGGGGCTTGGTGAAAAACTGTTTTTT.

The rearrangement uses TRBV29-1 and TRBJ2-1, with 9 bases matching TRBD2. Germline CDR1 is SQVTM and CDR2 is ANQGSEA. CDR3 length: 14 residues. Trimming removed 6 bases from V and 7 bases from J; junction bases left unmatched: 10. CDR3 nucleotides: TGCAGCGTGGCGGGGACTAGCAGAGATAATGAGCAGTTCTTC. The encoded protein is CSVAGTSRDNEQFF.

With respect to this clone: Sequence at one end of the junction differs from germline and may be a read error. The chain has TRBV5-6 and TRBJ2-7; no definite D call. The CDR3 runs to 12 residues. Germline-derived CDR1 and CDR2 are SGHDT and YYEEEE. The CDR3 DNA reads TGTGCCAGCAGCTTGGGTGATCTCCCAGTGCAGTTC. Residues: CASSLGDLPVQF.

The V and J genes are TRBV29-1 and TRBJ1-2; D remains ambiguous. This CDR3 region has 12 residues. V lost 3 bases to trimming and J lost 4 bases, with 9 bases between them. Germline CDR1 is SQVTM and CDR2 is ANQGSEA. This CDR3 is CSVDTEGYGYTF. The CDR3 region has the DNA TGCAGCGTTGACACCGAGGGCTATGGCTACACCTTC.